One sample yielded the 19 T cell receptor beta chains listed below, sequenced in a study of cytomegalovirus exposure and HLA in healthy donors. The PCR used 60 Vbeta and 13 Jbeta primers. The repertoire was sequenced with immunoSEQ multiplex PCR; TCRdb's copy has only in-frame clones and lacks some. The sample shows around 250,000 clones, 81% of them seen only once. Input material: PBMCs. These receptor sequences come from an older woman in good health and CMV-seropositive.

The table lists this clone with a count of one. This chain uses TRBV9 with TRBJ2-1; 11 bases fit TRBD1. V dropped 3 bases and J dropped 4; count of bases not matched to a gene: 6. The germline V gene encodes CDR1 SGDLS and CDR2 YYNGEE. The CDR3 sequence is 16 residues long. Here the CDR3 DNA reads TGTGCCAGCAGCGATCCGGGACAGGGGGTATACAATGAGCAGTTCTTC. Residues: CASSDPGQGVYNEQFF.

The rearrangement uses TRBV9 and TRBJ2-7; 10 bases are a match to TRBD1. Germline values: CDR1 SGDLS, CDR2 YYNGEE. V shed 0 bases and J 7 bases; nucleotides not matched to a gene: 10. The CDR3 contains 16 residues. The chain's CDR3 is CASSVDPTGGRREQYF. Written as DNA, the CDR3 is TGTGCCAGCAGCGTAGACCCGACAGGGGGCCGTCGGGAGCAGTACTTC.

The chain carries TRBV6-5 and TRBJ1-2, with 8 positions matching TRBD1. The CDR3 spans 14 residues. CDR1 MNHEY and CDR2 SVGAGI come from the germline V gene. J lost 0 bases, V lost 5 bases, and 2 bases had no gene match. CDR3 nucleotides: TGTGCCAGCAGTAAACAGGGGGCTAACTATGGCTACACCTTC. Amino acids: CASSKQGANYGYTF.

Comments on this clone: An end of the junction differs from the germline gene, which may be a read error. V gene TRBV7-9 combines with J gene TRBJ1-5, with D unresolved. From germline, CDR1 is SEHNR and CDR2 FQNEAQ (reference sequence). CDR3 size: 17 residues. The CDR3 sequence is CSSSLDHRGGWEQPQHF. DNA of the CDR3: TGTTCCAGCAGCTTAGACCATCGCGGAGGGTGGGAACAGCCCCAGCATTTT.

The rearrangement uses TRBV10-3 and TRBJ2-6; 14 positions agree with TRBD2. This CDR3 contains 19 residues. The germline CDR1 and CDR2 sequences are ENHRY and SYGVKD. Germline trimming cut 6 bases from V and 1 base from J; bases unmatched to any gene: 8. The CDR3 DNA reads as TGTGCCATCAGACCCGGACTAGCGGGAGGACTATCTGGGGCCAACGTCCTGACTTTC. Translated, it gives CAIRPGLAGGLSGANVLTF.

V and J are TRBV7-3 and TRBJ1-5; 7 bases agree with TRBD1. V lost 5 bases to trimming and J lost 5 bases; unmatched junction nucleotides: 3. The length of the CDR3 is 13 residues. Germline lookup yields CDR1 SGHTA and CDR2 FQGTGA. The CDR3 sequence: CASSPTGDQPQHF. The CDR3 nucleotides are TGTGCCAGCAGCCCCACAGGGGATCAGCCCCAGCATTTT.

The chain is built from TRBV7-6 and TRBJ2-1; D is undetermined. Trimming stripped 5 bases from V and 2 bases from J, with 10 bases between. Per the germline V gene, CDR1 is SGHVS and CDR2 is FNYEAQ. The length of the CDR3 is 14 residues. Written as DNA, the CDR3 is TGTGCCAGCAGCCCCCTCGAGGCCTACAATGAGCAGTTCTTC. As protein: CASSPLEAYNEQFF.

This chain joins TRBV7-9 and TRBJ2-7, with D perhaps matching TRBD2 (5 bases). The CDR3 length is 13 residues. The germline V and J ends were trimmed by 8 bases and 5 bases, with 16 bases remaining between them. CDR1 and CDR2 (germline): SEHNR, FQNEAQ (reference sequence). Here the CDR3 DNA reads TGTGCCAGCGCCTTGGACCCCGGGGACGAGCAGTACTTC. Translating it yields CASALDPGDEQYF.

The chain joins TRBV5-1 to TRBJ2-3; 11 bases match TRBD1. The V segment lost 4 bases and the J segment 0 bases; nucleotides outside the gene matches: 1. This CDR3 spans 15 amino acids. CDR1 SGHRS and CDR2 YFSETQ come from the germline V gene. The CDR3: CASSRDRGSTDTQYF. The CDR3 DNA follows: TGCGCCAGCAGCCGGGACAGGGGGAGCACAGATACGCAGTATTTT.

The rearrangement uses TRBV5-4 and TRBJ1-2, with 7 bases lining up with TRBD1. CDR1 SGHNT and CDR2 YYREEE come from the germline V gene (reference sequence). J lost 4 bases, V lost 2 bases, and 8 bases had no gene match. The CDR3 runs to 15 residues. CDR3 sequence reads: CASSFKGALGYGYTF. In nucleotides, the CDR3 is TGTGCCAGCAGCTTTAAGGGGGCGCTCGGCTATGGCTACACCTTC. Supplemented by reference TRBV5-4 and TRBJ1-2, the full variable domain reads ETGVTQSPTHLIKTRGQQVTLRCSSQSGHNTVSWYQQALGQGPQFIFQYYREEENGRGNFPPRFSGLQFPNYSSELNVNALELDDSALYLCASSFKGALGYGYTFGSGTRLTVV.

The V gene is TRBV11-2, the J gene TRBJ2-1, with TRBD1 identical over 8 bases. The CDR3 is made up of 14 amino acids. With V trimmed by 5 bases and J by 6 bases, 6 bases remained unmatched. Germline CDR1 is SGHAT and CDR2 is FQNNGV. CDR3 residues: CASSGQGRGNEQFF. The CDR3 DNA follows: TGTGCCAGCAGCGGACAGGGAAGGGGCAATGAGCAGTTCTTC. Combining the CDR3 with reference TRBV11-2 and TRBJ2-1 gives the whole variable domain EAGVAQSPRYKIIEKRQSVAFWCNPISGHATLYWYQQILGQGPKLLIQFQNNGVVDDSQLPKDRFSAERLKGVDSTLKIQPAKLEDSAVYLCASSGQGRGNEQFFGPGTRLTVL.

CDR3 DNA: TGCGCCAGCAGCTCAACAGGAATCTCTAATTCACCCCTCCACTTT. As protein: CASSSTGISNSPLHF. The gene calls are TRBV5-1 and TRBJ1-6; possible D gene TRBD1, 5 bases. The CDR3 totals 15 residues. V was clipped by 3 bases and J by 6 bases, with 13 bases between them. CDR1 and CDR2 from the germline V gene are SGHRS and YFSETQ.

This rearrangement joins TRBV27 to TRBJ2-5; weak D call: TRBD2 (5 bases). Germline V gene lookup returns CDR1 MNHEY and CDR2 SMNVEV (reference sequence). The length of the CDR3 is 13 residues. Deletions cut 5 bases from V and 4 bases from J, with 11 bases between. This CDR3 is CASSLLGRETQYF. The CDR3 DNA sequence: TGTGCCAGCAGTCTACTAGGGAGAGAGACCCAGTACTTC.

The chain is built from TRBV7-2 and TRBJ1-2; D is possibly TRBD1 (6 bases). V gave up 5 bases and J gave up 8 bases, with 24 bases separating them. Germline values: CDR1 SGHTA, CDR2 FQGNSA. The CDR3 covers 16 residues. The CDR3 nucleotides are TGTGCCAGCAGCCCAGCCGGGGGGACATCCCGGGGGGGCTACACCTTC. Encoded protein: CASSPAGGTSRGGYTF.

This rearrangement joins TRBV2 to TRBJ1-2, with D hard to call. V was shortened by 4 bases and J by 3 bases, with 15 bases between the two germline ends. The CDR3 consists of 15 residues. The V gene's germline CDR1 is SNHLY and CDR2 FYNNEI. The DNA for the CDR3 is TGTGCCAGCAGTGGAAGAACAGTCATGGACTATGGCTACACCTTC. Its translation is CASSGRTVMDYGYTF.

This rearrangement joins TRBV6-1 to TRBJ2-1, with no clear D. V lost 1 base and J 8 bases, leaving 6 bases between the germline ends. The CDR3 has 12 amino acids. The germline CDR1 and CDR2 sequences are MNHNS and SASEGT. The CDR3 DNA reads TGTGCCAGCAGTGAAGGACTGGATGAGCAGTTCTTC. This encodes CASSEGLDEQFF.

The V call is TRBV5-1, the J call TRBJ2-7; D might be TRBD2 (6 bases). Trimming left V 0 bases short and J 3 bases short, with 10 bases between. CDR3 length: 14 amino acids. Germline assignment: CDR1 SGHRS and CDR2 YFSETQ. Written as DNA, the CDR3 is TGCGCCAGCAGCTTGGGCGGGAACGACTACGAGCAGTACTTC. Its protein product is CASSLGGNDYEQYF. Filled out from reference TRBV5-1 and TRBJ2-7, the complete variable domain reads KAGVTQTPRYLIKTRGQQVTLSCSPISGHRSVSWYQQTPGQGLQFLFEYFSETQRNKGNFPGRFSGRQFSNSRSEMNVSTLELGDSALYLCASSLGGNDYEQYFGPGTRLTVT.

The CDR3 spells CASSPSEIYGYGYTF. The DNA of the CDR3 is TGTGCCAGCTCACCATCGGAGATCTATGGCTATGGCTACACCTTC. The V call is TRBV18, the J call TRBJ1-2, with no clear D. The CDR3 has 15 amino acids. From germline, CDR1 is KGHSH and CDR2 LQKENI. With 2 bases removed from V and 4 bases from J, the gap between germline ends came to 14 bases.

The chain couples TRBV11-2 to TRBJ1-2; D perhaps matches TRBD1 (6 bases). This CDR3 has 15 residues. V lost 5 bases, J lost 0 bases, and 13 bases lay in between. Germline V gives CDR1 SGHAT, CDR2 FQNNGV. CDR3 in DNA: TGTGCCAGCAGCCACGGGACACTATCTAACTATGGCTACACCTTC. Protein sequence: CASSHGTLSNYGYTF.